This is a list of T cell receptor beta chains from one sample in a study of naive and memory T cell subsets. One entry per CDR3 protein, called by TCRdb with MiXCR from the 5' RACE reads. Here the sample spans some 60,000 distinct CDR3 sequences, 6.5% to 9% being singletons. The receptors stem from a female donor in good health. CDR3s include the opening cysteine and the closing phenylalanine or tryptophan. Each record gives: D gene, V gene, clone size, J gene, CDR3 DNA, CDR3 protein. D genes are given only for firm matches. Some rows have no size entry. The others give once, few or many, or a class for an expanded clone.

>TRBD1|TRBV10-3|-|TRBJ1-2
TGTGCCATCAGCCAAACCTCGGACAGGCCCCGGGGCTACACCTTC
CAISQTSDRPRGYTF
>-|TRBV12-3/TRBV12-4|many|TRBJ1-3
TGTGCCAGCAGTTCCGGACAGAGCTCTGGAAACACCATATATTTT
CASSSGQSSGNTIYF
>-|TRBV28|-|TRBJ1-1
TGTGCCAGCAGTTTAAGGTGGGACATCATCCCTGAAGCTTTCTTT
CASSLRWDIIPEAFF
>-|TRBV20-1|many|TRBJ1-2
TGCAGTGCTACCAAGACGAAAGCTAACTATGGCTACACCTTC
CSATKTKANYGYTF
>-|TRBV5-1|few|TRBJ1-2
TGCGCCAGCAGCTTGGATCGGCCCGGGAGTGGCTACACCTTC
CASSLDRPGSGYTF
>-|TRBV18|few|TRBJ1-1
TGTGCCAGCTCACCACAAGCGGACAGATACACTGAAGCTTTCTTT
CASSPQADRYTEAFF
>-|TRBV7-2|few|TRBJ1-2
TGTGCCAGCGGTCCCGCAGGGCACTATGGCTACACCTTC
CASGPAGHYGYTF
>-|TRBV2|few|TRBJ2-1
TGTGCCAGCAGTGCGTTCTTCAGGGAAAATGAGCAGTTCTTC
CASSAFFRENEQFF
>-|TRBV5-4|-|TRBJ2-3
TGTGCCAGCAGCCAACGTGGGGGGCAAGAGGCCCTTAGCACAGATACGCAGTATTTT
CASSQRGGQEALSTDTQYF
>TRBD1|TRBV7-7|many|TRBJ1-1
TGTGCTAGCAGCTCGGGACAGGGGGCCCGAGCTTTCTTT
CASSSGQGARAFF
>-|TRBV30|-|TRBJ1-6
TGTGCCTGGAGCGTCACCGGGAGTTTGAATTCACCCCTCCACTTT
CAWSVTGSLNSPLHF
>-|TRBV2|many|TRBJ2-3
TGTGCCAGCAGTGAGAGCCTTTACAGCACAGATACGCAGTATTTT
CASSESLYSTDTQYF
>-|TRBV30|-|TRBJ2-1
TGTGCCTGGAGTGCAGGCTGGGCCAACTCCTACAATGAGCAGTTCTTC
CAWSAGWANSYNEQFF
>-|TRBV4-1|many|TRBJ1-4
TGCGCCAGCAGCCAAGCGGGCTCTGGTAATGAAAAACTGTTTTTT
CASSQAGSGNEKLFF
>TRBD1|TRBV3-1|few|TRBJ1-3
TGTGCCAGCAGCCCAATGACAGGGTGGACTGGAAACACCATATATTTT
CASSPMTGWTGNTIYF
>TRBD2|TRBV5-1|-|TRBJ2-1
TGCGCCAGCAGCCCCTCGAAGGTAGCGGGGTACAATGAGCAGTTCTTC
CASSPSKVAGYNEQFF
>TRBD2|TRBV12-3/TRBV12-4|-|TRBJ2-5
TGTGCCAGCAGCCCCACAGCGGGAACGATCGGGACCCAGTACTTC
CASSPTAGTIGTQYF
>TRBD2|TRBV27|many|TRBJ2-7
TGTGCCAGCAGTTCCCGGGGGGGGCCTTACGAGCAGTACTTC
CASSSRGGPYEQYF
>-|TRBV6-5|many|TRBJ2-6
TGTGCCAGCAGGGGGGTGGCTGGGGCCAACGTCCTGACTTTC
CASRGVAGANVLTF
>TRBD2|TRBV29-1|few|TRBJ2-3
TGCAGCGTTGACGGCGGGGGGAACACAGATACGCAGTATTTT
CSVDGGGNTDTQYF
>-|TRBV10-3|-|TRBJ1-1
TGTGCCACACAATTTCGGGAGAACACTGAAGCTTTCTTT
CATQFRENTEAFF
>-|TRBV9|few|TRBJ2-6
TGTGCCAGCAGCGTAGGGGGAGGCTCTGGGGCCAACGTCCTGACTTTC
CASSVGGGSGANVLTF
>-|TRBV5-1|-|TRBJ2-6
TGCGCCAGCAGCTCTCCCTACGCCGGGGCCAACGTCCTGACTTTC
CASSSPYAGANVLTF
>-|TRBV2|-|TRBJ2-3
TGTGCCAGCACCCCGACAGAGATTCCCACAGATACGCAGTATTTT
CASTPTEIPTDTQYF
>-|TRBV13|few|TRBJ1-5
TGTGCCAGCAGCTTAGGGACGGAATTAGGGCAGCCCCAGCATTTT
CASSLGTELGQPQHF
>TRBD2|TRBV5-1|few|TRBJ2-1
TGCGCCAGCAGCCCGAGACTAGCGGGGGGGATAAATGAGCAGTTCTTC
CASSPRLAGGINEQFF
>TRBD2|TRBV14|few|TRBJ2-2
TGTGCCAGCAGCCCCGGGACTAGCGGGATGCATCCGAACACCGGGGAGCTGTTTTTT
CASSPGTSGMHPNTGELFF
>-|TRBV29-1|-|TRBJ2-5
TGCAGCGTCCTGTCCCACCAAAACCAAGAGACCCAGTACTTC
CSVLSHQNQETQYF
>-|TRBV6-6|few|TRBJ2-7
TGTGCCAGCAGTTACGAGGTAGCGGAGGTCTACGAGCAGTACTTC
CASSYEVAEVYEQYF
>-|TRBV28|few|TRBJ1-2
TGTGCCAGCAGTCCCCCCGGGGGGGTGCCCTATGGCTACACCTTC
CASSPPGGVPYGYTF
>-|TRBV28|few|TRBJ1-4
TGTGCCAGCAGTTTGCTAGGGACGGCAACTAATGAAAAACTGTTTTTT
CASSLLGTATNEKLFF
>-|TRBV5-1|few|TRBJ2-7
TGCGCCAGCAGCTTCGGAGGGGCCCTCCTTAGCTACGAGCAGTACTTC
CASSFGGALLSYEQYF
>-|TRBV28|many|TRBJ1-2
TGTGCCAGCAGTTCTACCGCGGGGTCCACCGTCTATGGCTACACCTTC
CASSSTAGSTVYGYTF
>TRBD2|TRBV5-1|-|TRBJ2-2
TGCGCCAGCAGCCGTGGACTAGCGGGGAGCGGGGAGCTGTTTTTT
CASSRGLAGSGELFF
>-|TRBV30|-|TRBJ1-3
TGTGCCTGGAGTTTCGACAGCTCTGGAAACACCATATATTTT
CAWSFDSSGNTIYF
>-|TRBV28|-|TRBJ1-2
TGTGCCAGCAGTTTCGCAGGCAAGTTCGCTGGCTACACCTTC
CASSFAGKFAGYTF
>TRBD2|TRBV20-1|many|TRBJ2-1
TGCAGTGCTGATCCATGGACTAGCGGGACGACGAGCTCCTACAATGAGCAGTTCTTC
CSADPWTSGTTSSYNEQFF
>TRBD1|TRBV29-1|many|TRBJ2-1
TGCAGCGTTGAAGATCTTCGGTTAGGGACAGGGGTAAGGGAGCAGTTCTTC
CSVEDLRLGTGVREQFF
>TRBD1|TRBV20-1|many|TRBJ1-5
TGCAGTGCCAAATCTATGACAGGGGAGGGTCAGCCCCAGCATTTT
CSAKSMTGEGQPQHF
>TRBD1|TRBV7-9|-|TRBJ1-1
TGTGCCAGCAGCTTGTTGACAGGGGGAGGTGAAGCTTTCTTT
CASSLLTGGGEAFF
>-|TRBV19|-|TRBJ1-5
TGTGCCAGTAGTATTGGTCTGGTCAGGGCAATCAATCAGCCCCAGCATTTT
CASSIGLVRAINQPQHF
>-|TRBV5-1|many|TRBJ1-5
TGCGCCAGCAGCGAAAACTGGGAAAATCAGCCCCAGCATTTT
CASSENWENQPQHF
>TRBD2|TRBV12-3/TRBV12-4|-|TRBJ2-7
TGTGCCAGCAGTCTATCGGGACTAGCGGGAGAAAAGTACTTC
CASSLSGLAGEKYF
>-|TRBV7-2|few|TRBJ2-1
TGTGCCAGCAGCGTCAACTATGAGCAGTTCTTC
CASSVNYEQFF
>-|TRBV2|-|TRBJ2-1
TGTGCCAGCAGTGAGAGTCAGTACAATGAGCAGTTCTTC
CASSESQYNEQFF
>-|TRBV12-3/TRBV12-4|many|TRBJ1-1
TGTGCCAGCAGTTTAGCAGCAAACACTGAAGCTTTCTTT
CASSLAANTEAFF